The TCR beta chain described here comes from a study of cytomegalovirus exposure and HLA in healthy donors. In regard to this clone: Its specificity is unknown.

PCR primers comprised 60 Vbeta and 13 Jbeta primers. TCRdb's table, derived via immunoSEQ multiplex PCR, lists solely in-frame clones and lacks some. The data hold 80,000 to 100,000 clones, with about 81% observed a single time. Whole-study findings and limits: Common viral pathogens seemed to be connected with several of the most significant clusters, according to a later analysis. Most TCRs appeared rarely, but some public TCRs recurred in many donors. The likely origin of a cluster of highly shared sequence variants was a sequencing artifact. Previous analysis showed most TCR beta V segments were productive about 87% or about 30% of the time.

The sample consisted of PBMCs. The clonotype comes from a man aged 35-49 years in good health and CMV-seronegative.

CDR3 nucleotide sequence: TGTGCCAGTAGTAACCCCCAGTCATATAACTATGGCTACACCTTC. It translates to CASSNPQSYNYGYTF. The chain has TRBV19 and TRBJ1-2; D uncertain. The germline V gene has CDR1 LNHDA and CDR2 SQIVND (reference sequence). The CDR3 runs to 15 residues. Deletions cut 4 bases from V and 1 base from J, with 13 bases between.